This T cell receptor beta chain was retrieved from a study of T cell responses to AZD1222 COVID-19 vaccine. Study in general: The analysis combined second doses at about 4 or about 12 weeks. Study results and caveats: Baseline seropositivity occurred in only six or seven AZD1222 recipients. Repertoire sampling occurred only after the peak T cell response.

This table comes from immunoSEQ multiplex PCR, and its TCRdb copy is limited to in-frame clones, with some not included. The repertoire includes about 110,000 clones, roughly 88% of them detected once, and approximately 19% sits in the top ten. Comment on this clone: Its target is not known.

Trimming removed 5 bases at V and 2 bases at J, with 21 bases between. From germline, CDR1 is MNHEY and CDR2 SMNVEV (reference sequence). The CDR3 spans 17 residues. The sequencing used peripheral blood, collected on day 0 of AZD1222 vaccination. The V and J genes are TRBV27 and TRBJ2-5; D remains ambiguous. The sequence derives from an adult in good health. This CDR3 is CASSRKTNQLSQETQYF. CDR3 DNA sequence: TGTGCCAGCAGTCGAAAGACAAACCAGCTTTCTCAAGAGACCCAGTACTTC.